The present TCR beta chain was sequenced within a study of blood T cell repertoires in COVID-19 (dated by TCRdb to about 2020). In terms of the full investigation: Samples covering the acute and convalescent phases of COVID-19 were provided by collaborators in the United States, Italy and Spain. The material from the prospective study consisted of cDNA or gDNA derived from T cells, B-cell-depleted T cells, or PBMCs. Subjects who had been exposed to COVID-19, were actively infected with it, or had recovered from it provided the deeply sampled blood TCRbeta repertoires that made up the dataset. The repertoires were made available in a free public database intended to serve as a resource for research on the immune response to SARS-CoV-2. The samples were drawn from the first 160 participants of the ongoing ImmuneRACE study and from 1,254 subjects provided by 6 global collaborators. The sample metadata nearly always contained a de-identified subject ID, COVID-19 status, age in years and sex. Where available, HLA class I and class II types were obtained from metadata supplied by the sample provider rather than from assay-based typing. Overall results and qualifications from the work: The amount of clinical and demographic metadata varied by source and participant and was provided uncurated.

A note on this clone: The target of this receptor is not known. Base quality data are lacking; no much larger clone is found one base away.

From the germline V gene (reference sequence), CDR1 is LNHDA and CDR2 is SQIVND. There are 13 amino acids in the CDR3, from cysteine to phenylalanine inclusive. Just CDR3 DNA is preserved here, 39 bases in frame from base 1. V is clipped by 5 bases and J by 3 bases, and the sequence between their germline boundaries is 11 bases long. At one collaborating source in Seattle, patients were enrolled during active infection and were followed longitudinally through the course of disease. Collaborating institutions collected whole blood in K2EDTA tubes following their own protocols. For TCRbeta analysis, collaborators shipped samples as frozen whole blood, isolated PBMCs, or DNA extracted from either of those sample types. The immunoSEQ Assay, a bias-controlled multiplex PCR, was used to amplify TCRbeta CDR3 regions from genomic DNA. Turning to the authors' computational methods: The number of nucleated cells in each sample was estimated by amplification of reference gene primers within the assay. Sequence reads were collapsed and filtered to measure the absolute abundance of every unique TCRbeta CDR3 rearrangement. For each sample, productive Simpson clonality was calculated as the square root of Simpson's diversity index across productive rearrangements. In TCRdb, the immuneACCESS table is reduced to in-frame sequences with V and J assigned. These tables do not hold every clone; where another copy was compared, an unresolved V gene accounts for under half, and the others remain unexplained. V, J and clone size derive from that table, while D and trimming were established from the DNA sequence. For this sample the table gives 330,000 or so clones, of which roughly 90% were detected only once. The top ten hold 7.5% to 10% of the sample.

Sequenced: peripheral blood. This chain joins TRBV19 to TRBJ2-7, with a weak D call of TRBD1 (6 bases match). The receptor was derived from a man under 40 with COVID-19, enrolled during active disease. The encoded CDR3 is CASSLGQRYEQYF. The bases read TGTGCCAGTAGTCTTGGACAGCGCTACGAGCAGTACTTC. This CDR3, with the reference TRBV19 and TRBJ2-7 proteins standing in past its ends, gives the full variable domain DGGITQSPKYLFRKEGQNVTLSCEQNLNHDAMYWYRQDPGQGLRLIYYSQIVNDFQKGDIAEGYSVSREKKESFPLTVTSAQKNPTAFYLCASSLGQRYEQYFGPGTRLTVT.